This TCR beta chain was observed in a study of molecular identifiers for immune sequencing clone quantification. TCRdb analysed the PCR reads with MiXCR anew, one entry per CDR3 protein. The sample yields approximately 630,000 distinct CDR3 sequences, roughly 23% seen once. This CDR3 comprises 13 residues. Germline V gene sequence: CDR1 MGHRA, CDR2 YSYEKL. V was clipped by 4 bases and J by 6 bases; unmatched bases: 5. The genes are TRBV4-1 and TRBJ1-1; 7 nucleotides line up with TRBD1. This TCR was recovered from a human donor in good health. Some libraries in this study had Jurkat cell RNA spiked in. The sequencing input was naive CD8+ T cells from blood, with Jurkat cell RNA spiked in. Subset in this sample: FACS-sorted CD8+CD4-CCR7+CD45RA+ naive T cells. The CDR3 coding sequence is TGCGCCAGCAGCCGAAAGGGGACAGCTGAAGCTTTCTTT. Protein product: CASSRKGTAEAFF.